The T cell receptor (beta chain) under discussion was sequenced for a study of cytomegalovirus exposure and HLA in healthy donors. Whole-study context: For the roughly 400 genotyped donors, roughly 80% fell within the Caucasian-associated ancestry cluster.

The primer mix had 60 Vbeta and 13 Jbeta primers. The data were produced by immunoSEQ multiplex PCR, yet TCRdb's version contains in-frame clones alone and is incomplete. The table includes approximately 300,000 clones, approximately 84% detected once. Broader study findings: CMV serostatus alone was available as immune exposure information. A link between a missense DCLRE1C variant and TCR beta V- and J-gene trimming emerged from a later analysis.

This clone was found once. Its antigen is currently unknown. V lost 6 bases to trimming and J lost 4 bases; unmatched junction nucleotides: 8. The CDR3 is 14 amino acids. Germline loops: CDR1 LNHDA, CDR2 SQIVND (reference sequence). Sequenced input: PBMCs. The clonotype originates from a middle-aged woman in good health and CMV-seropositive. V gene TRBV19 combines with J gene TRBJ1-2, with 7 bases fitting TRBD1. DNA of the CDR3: TGTGCCAGTAGCTCCAGGACAGGACCCTATGGCTACACCTTC. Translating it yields CASSSRTGPYGYTF.